These 22 T cell receptor beta chains were sequenced from one sample in a study of T cells in Graves' hyperthyroidism and ophthalmopathy. RNA transcripts provided the source from which TCR beta CDR3 regions were amplified. The HTBI primer set served for first-round RT-PCR of the TCR CDR3. TCRdb itself ran the multiplex PCR reads through MiXCR, one entry per CDR3 protein. Of around 690,000 distinct CDR3 sequences in the sample, 15% to 20% are singletons; the top ten hold around 15%. Sequenced input: blood. Source of these receptors: a man aged 50 or older with Graves' hyperthyroidism.

This clonotype was seen a handful of times. V is TRBV19 and J is TRBJ2-6; 9 bases fit TRBD1. V shed 6 bases, J shed 0 bases, and the junction held 6 bases outside the gene matches. The V gene's germline CDR1 is LNHDA and CDR2 SQIVND (reference sequence). This CDR3 is built from 17 residues. This CDR3 reads CASRDPGQGSGANVLTF. CDR3 coding DNA: TGTGCCAGTAGAGATCCGGGACAGGGCTCTGGGGCCAACGTCCTGACTTTC.

In its sample, this clonotype was seen many times. The chain recombines TRBV27 with TRBJ2-7; 9 bases agree with TRBD2. Trimming at V came to 4 bases and at J to 2 bases, leaving 18 bases not matched to a gene. The germline CDR1 and CDR2 sequences are MNHEY and SMNVEV (reference sequence). The CDR3 has 19 residues. In nucleotides, the CDR3 is TGTGCCAGCAGTTGGTCGGGGACAACTATTAGCGGGGGCACCTACGAGCAGTACTTC. It codes for CASSWSGTTISGGTYEQYF.

This clonotype has ten or more counts. V and J are TRBV12-3 or TRBV12-4 and TRBJ1-6; possible D gene TRBD1, 5 bases. Trimming removed 4 bases from V and 14 bases from J, with 15 bases in between. The CDR3 covers 13 residues. The CDR3 spells CASSWDLFRTLHF. In nucleotides, the CDR3 is TGTGCCAGCAGTTGGGACCTTTTTCGAACCCTCCACTTT.

Many counts were recorded for this clonotype. V and J are TRBV5-1 and TRBJ1-2; unclear D gene. Trimming took off 0 bases at V and 6 bases at J, with 9 bases between the two ends. Germline V lookup: CDR1 SGHRS, CDR2 YFSETQ. The length of the CDR3 is 13 residues. The CDR3 spells CASSLGVPDGYTF. The CDR3 coding sequence is TGCGCCAGCAGCTTGGGGGTCCCGGATGGCTACACCTTC.

The chain is built from TRBV28 and TRBJ1-5; D might be TRBD1 (6 bases). The CDR3 covers 14 residues. The ends were cut back, 7 bases at V and 6 bases at J, with 16 bases in the middle. From germline, CDR1 is MDHEN and CDR2 SYDVKM. The CDR3 DNA follows: TGTGCCAGCACCATTTCGCAGGGGTCTCAGCCCCAGCATTTT. Its translation is CASTISQGSQPQHF.

Details on this clonotype: The junction departs from germline at one end; a sequencing error may be responsible. The gene calls are TRBV3-1 and TRBJ1-2; 9 bases are a match to TRBD1. Germline values: CDR1 LGHDT, CDR2 YNNKEL (reference sequence). The CDR3 totals 16 residues. The CDR3 nucleotides read TGTGCCAGCAGCCAATACAGGGGGCTTACTAACTATGGCTTCACCTTC. Translating it yields CASSQYRGLTNYGFTF.

Many counts were recorded for this clonotype. The rearrangement uses TRBV7-2 and TRBJ1-4; no definite D call. Trimming left V 5 bases short and J 4 bases short, with 11 bases between. The CDR3 covers 14 residues. Germline V CDR1 and CDR2: SGHTA, FQGNSA. The CDR3 nucleotides read TGTGCCAGCAGCACCGCAAGTCATAATGAAAAACTGTTTTTT. Translated: CASSTASHNEKLFF.

This clonotype was counted between two and nine times. The CDR3 reads CASSLAPRAFF. CDR3 nucleotides: TGTGCCAGCAGCTTAGCGCCCCGGGCTTTCTTT. The chain employs TRBV7-9 and TRBJ1-1; D gene ambiguous. The germline V and J ends were trimmed by 0 bases and 11 bases, with 7 bases remaining between them. CDR3 length: 11 amino acids. Germline CDR1 is SEHNR and CDR2 is FQNEAQ (reference sequence).

This clonotype was observed at least ten times. This chain connects TRBV7-8 to TRBJ2-5; D call uncertain. This CDR3 is 15 amino acids long. The V gene's germline CDR1 is SGHVS and CDR2 FQNEAQ. Trimming took 2 bases from V and 5 from J, leaving 15 bases between them. This chain's CDR3 is CASSLRREMVETQYF. As DNA, the CDR3 is TGTGCCAGCAGCTTACGTAGGGAAATGGTGGAGACCCAGTACTTC. The full variable domain, with the rest looked up from reference TRBV7-8 and TRBJ2-5, is GAGVSQSPRYKVAKRGQDVALRCDPISGHVSLFWYQQALGQGPEFLTYFQNEAQLDKSGLPSDRFFAERPEGSVSTLKIQRTQQEDSAVYLCASSLRREMVETQYFGPGTRLLVL.

The chain combines TRBV11-2 with TRBJ1-1, with a possible D match to TRBD1 (6 bases). The V end was cut by 2 bases, the J end by 1 base, with 14 bases between. This CDR3 comprises 16 residues. Germline V lookup: CDR1 SGHAT, CDR2 FQNNGV. For the CDR3, the DNA is TGTGCCAGCAGCTTAAGGGGGGACATCCGGAACACTGAAGCTTTCTTT. Amino acid sequence: CASSLRGDIRNTEAFF. Using reference TRBV11-2 and TRBJ1-1 for the parts outside the CDR3, the full variable domain is EAGVAQSPRYKIIEKRQSVAFWCNPISGHATLYWYQQILGQGPKLLIQFQNNGVVDDSQLPKDRFSAERLKGVDSTLKIQPAKLEDSAVYLCASSLRGDIRNTEAFFGQGTRLTVV.

Ten or more counts support this clonotype. The CDR3 region is CAWSGGREGSYNEQFF. The DNA of the CDR3 is TGTGCCTGGAGTGGAGGGCGGGAGGGGTCCTACAATGAGCAGTTCTTC. V and J are TRBV30 and TRBJ2-1; TRBD2 matches 9 bases. With 1 base clipped from V and 1 base from J, the junction kept 5 bases outside the gene matches. Germline V gives CDR1 GTSNPN, CDR2 SVGIG (reference sequence). There are 16 residues in the CDR3.

Concerning this clonotype itself: Possible read error: a much larger clone is one base away. CDR3 residues: CASNSSGENSYEQYF. CDR3 DNA sequence: TGTGCCAGCAATTCCTCGGGGGAAAACTCCTACGAGCAGTACTTC. The rearrangement joins TRBV27 to TRBJ2-7; TRBD2 is a possible D gene (6 bases). The ends were cut back, 7 bases at V and 0 bases at J, with 16 bases in the middle. The CDR3 length is 15 residues. From germline, CDR1 is MNHEY and CDR2 SMNVEV (reference sequence).

This clonotype appeared once. This chain uses TRBV9 with TRBJ2-1; weak D call: TRBD2 (6 bases). Germline V gives CDR1 SGDLS, CDR2 YYNGEE. The CDR3 has 14 amino acids. Trimming removed 5 bases at V and 6 bases at J, with 15 bases between. The CDR3 DNA follows: TGTGCCAGCAGTCCCCTGGGGCGGGGCAATGAGCAGTTCTTC. It translates to CASSPLGRGNEQFF.

The CDR3 DNA follows: TGTGCCAGCAGCCCCCTCCCCCCCGGGACTAGCGGGTTCTCGTCGGGGGCCAACGTCCTGACTTTC. Translated: CASSPLPPGTSGFSSGANVLTF. The V call is TRBV7-3, the J call TRBJ2-6; TRBD2 agrees at 12 bases. The V gene end was trimmed by 5 bases and the J gene end by 4 bases; junction bases not matched to a gene: 21. Germline CDR1 reads SGHTA; CDR2 reads FQGTGA. The CDR3 loop spans 22 amino acids.

Concerning this clonotype itself: A much larger clone lies a single base off, so this may be a read error. CDR3 bases: TGTGCCAGCGGTCGGGAGCCCTACCCCTACGAGCAGTACTTC. Amino acids: CASGREPYPYEQYF. The chain combines TRBV27 with TRBJ2-7, with D perhaps matching TRBD2 (6 bases). The germline V and J ends were trimmed by 8 bases and 2 bases, with 16 bases remaining between them. Germline V gives CDR1 MNHEY, CDR2 SMNVEV (reference sequence). This CDR3 region has 14 residues.

This clonotype was seen repeatedly, ten times or more. The chain carries TRBV28 and TRBJ1-1; no clear D gene. Germline lookup yields CDR1 MDHEN and CDR2 SYDVKM. The CDR3 runs to 13 residues. Trimming shortened V by 4 bases and J by 1 base, and 7 bases separated the two germline ends. In DNA, the CDR3 is TGTGCCAGCAGTTCGGGGTGGAACACTGAAGCTTTCTTT. As protein: CASSSGWNTEAFF.

This chain uses TRBV9 with TRBJ2-3; D is undetermined. This CDR3 has 13 amino acids. The V end lost 0 bases, the J end lost 6 bases, and 8 bases lay between the germline ends. Germline V gene data show CDR1 as SGDLS and CDR2 as YYNGEE. CDR3 residues: CASSVERADTQYF. Written as DNA, the CDR3 is TGTGCCAGCAGCGTAGAAAGGGCCGATACGCAGTATTTT.

There are many counts of this clonotype. This chain links TRBV18 with TRBJ2-3; 9 bases are shared with TRBD1. Trimming took 3 bases from V and 3 from J; bases not matched to a gene: 10. The CDR3 loop spans 17 amino acids. In germline, CDR1 is KGHSH, CDR2 LQKENI. This CDR3 reads CASSPRAGTGRTDTQYF. The CDR3 bases are TGTGCCAGCTCACCTAGAGCCGGGACAGGGAGGACAGATACGCAGTATTTT. Combining the CDR3 with reference TRBV18 and TRBJ2-3 gives the whole variable domain NAGVMQNPRHLVRRRGQEARLRCSPMKGHSHVYWYRQLPEEGLKFMVYLQKENIIDESGMPKERFSAEFPKEGPSILRIQQVVRGDSAAYFCASSPRAGTGRTDTQYFGPGTRLTVL.

This clonotype showed up many times. This chain links TRBV7-9 with TRBJ2-1; 7 bases agree with TRBD2. Per the germline V gene, CDR1 is SEHNR and CDR2 is FQNEAQ (reference sequence). Unmatched junction bases numbered 5, after V lost 3 bases and J lost 9 bases. The CDR3 loop spans 13 amino acids. CDR3 DNA sequence: TGTGCCAGCAGCTTCCCCCGGGAGGTTGAGCAGTTCTTC. Translation gives CASSFPREVEQFF.

This chain joins TRBV7-2 and TRBJ1-6, with D tentatively TRBD1 (5 bases). Trimming took off 0 bases at V and 9 bases at J, with 12 bases between the two ends. Germline lookup yields CDR1 SGHTA and CDR2 FQGNSA. The CDR3 consists of 15 residues. The CDR3 nucleotides read TGTGCCAGCAGCTTAGCAAGGGGATCTGGTTCACCCCTCCACTTT. Translated, it gives CASSLARGSGSPLHF.

This clonotype was recorded at least ten times. This sequence joins TRBV5-1 and TRBJ2-1; D remains ambiguous. V lost 4 bases, J lost 7 bases, and 12 bases lay in between. Germline CDR1 SGHRS, CDR2 YFSETQ. The CDR3 extends over 13 amino acids. In nucleotides, the CDR3 is TGCGCCAGCAGCCTCCGGGCATGGAATGAGCAGTTCTTC. Translated: CASSLRAWNEQFF.

The genes are TRBV19 and TRBJ2-7; TRBD2 agrees at 7 bases. In germline, CDR1 is LNHDA, CDR2 SQIVND (reference sequence). CDR3 length: 15 residues. Trimming cost V 3 bases and J 5 bases; bases outside gene matches: 10. CDR3: CASSMGSASGDEQYF. The CDR3 DNA is TGTGCCAGTAGTATGGGTTCGGCTAGCGGAGACGAGCAGTACTTC.